The entry below describes one T cell receptor beta chain. What it binds is not known. Other DNA sequences in the sample encode the same CDR3. The data derive from a study of shared clonotypes between healthy human individuals. Every immunoSEQ plate was one replicate of a subset's evenly spread DNA. Sequencing was performed with immunoSEQ multiplex PCR; in TCRdb, only in-frame clones are kept and a portion is missing. This table has roughly 2.2 million clones, approximately 93% appearing once. Trimming shortened V by 4 bases and J by 4 bases, and 14 bases separated the two germline ends. Germline CDR1 and CDR2: SGHNT and YYREEE (reference sequence). The CDR3 runs to 14 residues. Study results and limitations: In a few donors, about 5% of naive CD4 clonotypes appeared in common.

The chain carries TRBV5-4 and TRBJ1-2; tentative D call: TRBD1 (5 bases). The sequence came from a man younger than 35 in good health. Some clones in this sample may be carry-over from other donors' samples. Sequencing used naive CD4+ T cells from PBMCs. Subset in this sample: CD45RA+ positively selected. The CDR3 is CASSGRTTGYGYTF. CDR3 coding DNA: TGTGCCAGCAGCGGGAGGACAACGGGCTATGGCTACACCTTC. Full variable domain (missing parts from reference TRBV5-4 and TRBJ1-2): ETGVTQSPTHLIKTRGQQVTLRCSSQSGHNTVSWYQQALGQGPQFIFQYYREEENGRGNFPPRFSGLQFPNYSSELNVNALELDDSALYLCASSGRTTGYGYTFGSGTRLTVV.